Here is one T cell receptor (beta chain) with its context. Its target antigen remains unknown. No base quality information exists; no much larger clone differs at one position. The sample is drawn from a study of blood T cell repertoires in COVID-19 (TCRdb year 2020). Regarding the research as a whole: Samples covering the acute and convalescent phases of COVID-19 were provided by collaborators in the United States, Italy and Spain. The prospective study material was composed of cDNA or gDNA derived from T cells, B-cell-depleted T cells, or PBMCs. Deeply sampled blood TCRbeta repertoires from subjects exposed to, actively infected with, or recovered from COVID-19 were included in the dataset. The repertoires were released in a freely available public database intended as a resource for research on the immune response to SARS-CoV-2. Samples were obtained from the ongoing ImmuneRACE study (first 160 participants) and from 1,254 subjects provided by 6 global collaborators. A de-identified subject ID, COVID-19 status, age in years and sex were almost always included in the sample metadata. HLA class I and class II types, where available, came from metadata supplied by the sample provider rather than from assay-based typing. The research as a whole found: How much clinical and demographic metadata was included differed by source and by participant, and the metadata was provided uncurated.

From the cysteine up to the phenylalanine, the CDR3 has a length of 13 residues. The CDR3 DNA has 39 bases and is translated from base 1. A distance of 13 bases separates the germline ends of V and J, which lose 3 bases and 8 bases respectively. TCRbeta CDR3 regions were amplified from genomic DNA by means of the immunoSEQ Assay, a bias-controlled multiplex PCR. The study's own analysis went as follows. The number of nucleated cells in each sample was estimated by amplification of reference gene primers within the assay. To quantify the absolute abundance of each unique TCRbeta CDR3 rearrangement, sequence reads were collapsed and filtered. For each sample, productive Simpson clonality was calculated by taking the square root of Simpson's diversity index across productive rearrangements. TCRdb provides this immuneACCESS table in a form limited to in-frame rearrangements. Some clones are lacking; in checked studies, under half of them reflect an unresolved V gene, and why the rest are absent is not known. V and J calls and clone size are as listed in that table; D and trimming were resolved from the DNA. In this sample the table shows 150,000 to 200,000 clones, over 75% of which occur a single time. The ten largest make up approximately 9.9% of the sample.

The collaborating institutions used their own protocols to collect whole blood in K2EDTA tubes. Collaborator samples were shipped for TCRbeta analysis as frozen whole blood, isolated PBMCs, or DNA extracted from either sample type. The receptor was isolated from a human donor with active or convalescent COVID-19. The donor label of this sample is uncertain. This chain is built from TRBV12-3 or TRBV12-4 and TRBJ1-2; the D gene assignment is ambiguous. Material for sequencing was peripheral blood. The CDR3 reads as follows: CASSLGPGEGYTF. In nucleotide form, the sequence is TGTGCCAGCAGTTTGGGCCCCGGGGAGGGCTACACCTTC.